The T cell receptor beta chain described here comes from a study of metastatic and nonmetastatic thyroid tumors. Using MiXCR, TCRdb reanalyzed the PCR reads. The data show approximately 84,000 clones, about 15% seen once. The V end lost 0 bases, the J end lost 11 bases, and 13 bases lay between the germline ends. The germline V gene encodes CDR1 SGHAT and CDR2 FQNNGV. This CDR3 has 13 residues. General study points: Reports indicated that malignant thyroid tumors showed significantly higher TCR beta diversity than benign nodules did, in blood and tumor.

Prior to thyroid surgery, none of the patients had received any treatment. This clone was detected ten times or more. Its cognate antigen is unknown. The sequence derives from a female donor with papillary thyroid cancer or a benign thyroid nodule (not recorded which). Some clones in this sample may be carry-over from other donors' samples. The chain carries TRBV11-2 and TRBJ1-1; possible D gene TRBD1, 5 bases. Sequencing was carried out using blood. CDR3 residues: CASSLDRRGVAFF. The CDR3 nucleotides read TGTGCCAGCAGCTTAGATAGGCGAGGGGTGGCTTTCTTT.